The 23 T cell receptor beta chains below come from one sample, sequenced in a study of CD8 T cells in ankylosing spondylitis. A single record per CDR3 protein comes from TCRdb applying MiXCR to the 5' RACE reads. The profile shows around 150,000 distinct CDR3 sequences, 40% to 50% of them singletons. Sequenced input: synovial fluid, either unsorted or a sorted T cell fraction (not recorded which). These receptors all stem from a male donor with ankylosing spondylitis.

The chain carries TRBV7-9 and TRBJ2-3; D uncertain. Germline V gives CDR1 SEHNR, CDR2 FQNEAQ (reference sequence). V was pared by 5 bases and J by 5 bases, with 17 bases between. This CDR3 has 15 amino acids. The CDR3: CASSSLTGSIDTQYF. The DNA of the CDR3 is TGTGCCAGCAGCAGCCTGACGGGTTCTATAGATACGCAGTATTTT.

CDR3 loop: CASSYNPGQGAFYEQYF. In DNA, the CDR3 is TGTGCCAGCAGCTACAACCCGGGACAGGGGGCTTTCTACGAGCAGTACTTC. The chain uses TRBV7-9 and TRBJ2-7, with 12 positions matching TRBD1. The CDR3 consists of 17 residues. V trimming: 4 bases; J trimming: 3 bases; junction bases outside the gene matches: 10. The V gene's germline CDR1 is SEHNR and CDR2 FQNEAQ (reference sequence).

The gene calls are TRBV5-1 and TRBJ1-1, with TRBD1 matching over 8 bases. The germline CDR1 and CDR2 sequences are SGHRS and YFSETQ. This CDR3 comprises 16 residues. Losses at the gene ends were 4 bases for V and 6 bases for J; bases not matched to a gene: 14. CDR3: CASSPGQGRGGAEAFF. Written as DNA, the CDR3 is TGCGCCAGCAGCCCTGGACAGGGTAGGGGAGGCGCTGAAGCTTTCTTT.

The chain is built from TRBV3-1 and TRBJ2-3; perhaps D is TRBD1 or TRBD2 (5 bases each). Trimming cost V 0 bases and J 2 bases, with 15 bases left between them. The CDR3 runs 17 residues. In germline, CDR1 is LGHDT, CDR2 YNNKEL (reference sequence). The CDR3 DNA reads TGTGCCAGCAGCCAAGAGTTTTGGGGGACCTACACAGATACGCAGTATTTT. This gives the protein CASSQEFWGTYTDTQYF.

This clonotype was detected only a few times. The rearrangement joins TRBV6-5 to TRBJ1-5, with D perhaps matching TRBD1 (6 bases). V was trimmed by 0 bases and J by 6 bases, leaving 9 bases between them. The CDR3 has 14 residues. The germline gives CDR1 MNHEY, CDR2 SVGAGI. CDR3 in amino acids: CASSYSGGTQPQHF. DNA for the CDR3: TGTGCCAGCAGTTACTCGGGGGGCACTCAGCCCCAGCATTTT.

The rearrangement uses TRBV20-1 and TRBJ2-3, with 13 bases matching TRBD2. The V segment lost 0 bases and the J segment 3 bases; nucleotides outside the gene matches: 9. The CDR3 is made up of 18 amino acids. Germline lookup yields CDR1 DFQATT and CDR2 SNEGSKA (reference sequence). CDR3 coding DNA: TGCAGTGCTAGAGACACTAGCGGGGGGGACTTTTGGACAGATACGCAGTATTTT. Its protein product is CSARDTSGGDFWTDTQYF.

This sequence joins TRBV28 and TRBJ2-3; the match to TRBD2 covers 12 bases. The V segment lost 6 bases and the J segment 4 bases; nucleotides outside the gene matches: 5. The CDR3 length is 15 residues. The germline CDR1 and CDR2 sequences are MDHEN and SYDVKM. CDR3 in amino acids: CASRTLAGGPDTQYF. The CDR3 region has the DNA TGTGCCAGCAGAACTCTAGCGGGAGGGCCAGATACGCAGTATTTT. Full variable domain (outside the CDR3, taken from reference TRBV28 and TRBJ2-3): DVKVTQSSRYLVKRTGEKVFLECVQDMDHENMFWYRQDPGLGLRLIYFSYDVKMKEKGDIPEGYSVSREKKERFSLILESASTNQTSMYLCASRTLAGGPDTQYFGPGTRLTVL.

V and J are TRBV6-1 and TRBJ2-2, with 7 bases aligning to TRBD2. V shed 7 bases and J 3 bases; nucleotides not matched to a gene: 8. CDR1 is MNHNS and CDR2 is SASEGT in the germline V gene. The CDR3 has 15 amino acids. The CDR3 DNA reads as TGTGCCAGCACCGCGGGGGAGATTCACACCGGGGAGCTGTTTTTT. This translates into CASTAGEIHTGELFF.

At least ten counts were recorded for this clonotype. V and J are TRBV7-9 and TRBJ1-2, with 8 nucleotides matching TRBD1. This CDR3 spans 14 amino acids. The V gene's germline CDR1 is SEHNR and CDR2 FQNEAQ (reference sequence). The ends lost 3 bases at V and 6 bases at J; junction bases unmatched: 6. The CDR3 sequence: CASSFADRDDGYTF. Written as DNA, the CDR3 is TGTGCCAGCAGCTTCGCGGACAGGGACGATGGCTACACCTTC.

V usage is TRBV12-3 or TRBV12-4 and J usage is TRBJ1-5, with TRBD1 as a possible D gene (5 bases). V was trimmed by 3 bases and J by 5 bases, leaving 14 bases between them. CDR3 length: 15 residues. CDR3 sequence (DNA): TGTGCCAGCAGTTTGGGGGTAGCAGGACATCAGCCCCAGCATTTT. Residues: CASSLGVAGHQPQHF.

V usage is TRBV7-9 and J usage is TRBJ2-5; possibly TRBD1 or TRBD2 for D (5 bases each). CDR3 length: 16 amino acids. Trimming took off 5 bases at V and 4 bases at J, with 20 bases between the two ends. The germline V gene encodes CDR1 SEHNR and CDR2 FQNEAQ (reference sequence). This CDR3 reads CASSATWLGVGETQYF. In DNA form, the CDR3 reads TGTGCCAGCAGCGCTACCTGGTTGGGGGTCGGAGAGACCCAGTACTTC.

This clonotype appeared a single time. A much larger clone sits a single nucleotide away, making a read error possible. The chain recombines TRBV7-7 with TRBJ2-5; TRBD1 agrees at 9 bases. The CDR3 totals 16 residues. Germline-derived CDR1 and CDR2 are SSHAT and FNYEAQ (reference sequence). Unmatched junction bases numbered 9, after V lost 4 bases and J lost 3 bases. In DNA, the CDR3 is TGTGCCAGCAGCTCCCTCCTCGGGACAGGGAAAGAGACCCAGTACTTC. Translation: CASSSLLGTGKETQYF. The complete variable domain, with remaining parts taken from reference TRBV7-7 and TRBJ2-5, reads GAGVSQSPRYKVTKRGQDVTLRCDPISSHATLYWYQQALGQGPEFLTYFNYEAQPDKSGLPSDRFSAERPEGSISTLTIQRTEQRDSAMYRCASSSLLGTGKETQYFGPGTRLLVL.

V usage is TRBV19 and J usage is TRBJ2-7; 11 bases align to TRBD2. From germline, CDR1 is LNHDA and CDR2 SQIVND (reference sequence). The CDR3 totals 15 residues. Trimming at V came to 3 bases and at J to 2 bases, leaving 3 bases not matched to a gene. Here the CDR3 reads CASSIGTSGTYEQYF. The CDR3 nucleotides read TGTGCCAGTAGTATCGGGACTAGCGGTACCTACGAGCAGTACTTC.

V gene TRBV4-3 combines with J gene TRBJ2-1; 8 positions agree with TRBD2. V trimming: 1 base; J trimming: 5 bases; junction bases outside the gene matches: 10. Per the germline V gene, CDR1 is LGHNA and CDR2 is YSLEER. The CDR3 totals 17 residues. CDR3 in DNA: TGCGCCAGCAGCCAAGGCCTTCGGACTAGCAGACACAATGAGCAGTTCTTC. Translating gives CASSQGLRTSRHNEQFF.

This clonotype occurred a few times. The chain carries TRBV28 and TRBJ2-1; D unclear. Trimming removed 5 bases at V and 6 bases at J, with 17 bases between. The V gene's germline CDR1 is MDHEN and CDR2 SYDVKM. The length of the CDR3 is 15 residues. The CDR3 DNA reads as TGTGCCAGCAGTATCAGGCCATCTCTCCCCAATGAGCAGTTCTTC. Amino acid sequence: CASSIRPSLPNEQFF.

The chain recombines TRBV12-3 or TRBV12-4 with TRBJ1-5; TRBD1 aligns across 9 bases. The V segment lost 5 bases and the J segment 4 bases; nucleotides outside the gene matches: 3. The CDR3 runs to 14 residues. The CDR3 nucleotides read TGTGCCAGCAGTCACGACAGGGGGAATCAGCCCCAGCATTTT. Translation: CASSHDRGNQPQHF.

The chain has TRBV10-3 and TRBJ2-2, with D hard to call. CDR3 length: 13 residues. Trimming pared 7 bases from V and 5 bases from J, leaving 11 bases between. Germline assignment: CDR1 ENHRY and CDR2 SYGVKD. CDR3 coding DNA: TGTGCCATCACACGACGGCGGACCGGGGAGCTGTTTTTT. Translating gives CAITRRRTGELFF.

The chain couples TRBV4-3 to TRBJ2-2; D gene unclear. This CDR3 is built from 12 residues. V gave up 3 bases and J gave up 8 bases, with 7 bases separating them. Germline V gene data show CDR1 as LGHNA and CDR2 as YSLEER. The CDR3 protein is CASSQEWGELFF. CDR3 bases: TGCGCCAGCAGCCAGGAGTGGGGGGAGCTGTTTTTT.

The chain joins TRBV4-3 to TRBJ1-2, with D unclear. The CDR3 contains 14 residues. V lost 1 base to trimming and J lost 4 bases, with 10 bases between them. Per the germline V gene, CDR1 is LGHNA and CDR2 is YSLEER. CDR3: CASSQVWGVYGYTF. Written as DNA, the CDR3 is TGCGCCAGCAGCCAAGTATGGGGAGTCTATGGCTACACCTTC.

CDR3 in DNA: TGTGCCAGCAGTGATGAGCGGGGGGGCAAAGAGACCCAGTACTTC. Translated, it gives CASSDERGGKETQYF. V is TRBV12-3 or TRBV12-4 and J is TRBJ2-5; TRBD2 aligns across 10 bases. With V trimmed by 5 bases and J by 3 bases, 6 bases remained unmatched. The CDR3 contains 15 residues.

This chain links TRBV12-3 or TRBV12-4 with TRBJ1-2; weak D call: TRBD1 (5 bases). The CDR3 is 18 residues long. V lost 6 bases and J lost 0, with 23 bases in between. The CDR3 loop reads CASSPGREGNPPNYGYTF. CDR3 nucleotide sequence: TGTGCCAGCAGCCCGGGGCGGGAGGGGAACCCTCCTAACTATGGCTACACCTTC.

V is TRBV12-3 or TRBV12-4 and J is TRBJ1-1, with D perhaps TRBD1 (5 bases). V lost 4 bases and J 1 base, leaving 13 bases between the germline ends. The CDR3 runs 15 residues. CDR3 nucleotide sequence: TGTGCCAGCAGTTCCCGGCCAGGGCCGAACACTGAAGCTTTCTTT. This codes for CASSSRPGPNTEAFF.

The chain uses TRBV11-2 and TRBJ2-7, with D possibly called TRBD1 or TRBD2 (5 bases each). The length of the CDR3 is 13 residues. Germline loops: CDR1 SGHAT, CDR2 FQNNGV. V dropped 2 bases and J dropped 7 bases, with 12 bases sitting between them. CDR3 DNA: TGTGCCAGCAGCTTAAGCGACTGGGGGGAGCAGTACTTC. Its protein is CASSLSDWGEQYF.